A selection of T cell receptor beta chains follows, all from one sample in a study of blood T cell repertoires in COVID-19. TCRdb's table, derived via immunoSEQ multiplex PCR, lists solely in-frame clones and lacks some. This table holds approximately 260,000 clones, approximately 84% found once. Sequenced sample: PBMCs or T cells enriched from blood (not recorded which). Receptor source: a middle-aged man who had recovered from COVID-19. Each CDR3 is given with its conserved first and last residue. Each record gives: J gene, clone size, V gene, D gene, CDR3 protein, CDR3 DNA. D genes are given only for firm matches. Size is stated for part of the rows, as once, few or many counts, or as a class when the clone is expanded.

>TRBJ1-2|-|TRBV5-1|TRBD1
CASSPLPGQGGYTF
TGCGCCAGCAGCCCCTTGCCGGGACAGGGGGGCTACACCTTC
>TRBJ2-5|-|TRBV5-1|TRBD2
CASSPGTNQETQYF
TGCGCCAGCAGCCCTGGGACTAACCAAGAGACCCAGTACTTC
>TRBJ1-2|-|TRBV18|-
CASSPPGNSYGYTF
TGTGCCAGCTCACCACCTGGTAACAGTTATGGCTACACCTTC
>TRBJ2-1|-|TRBV5-6|TRBD2
CASTTSGPENEQFF
TGTGCCAGTACCACTAGCGGGCCGGAGAATGAGCAGTTCTTC
>TRBJ2-7|-|TRBV12-3/TRBV12-4|TRBD1
CASSYRGRIKQYF
TGTGCCAGCAGTTACAGGGGGCGAATAAAGCAGTACTTC
>TRBJ2-5|few|TRBV19|TRBD2
CASSIAKRGTQYF
TGTGCCAGTAGTATAGCAAAGCGGGGGACCCAGTACTTC
>TRBJ1-1|-|TRBV7-9|TRBD1
CASSLVLGVGQGNTEAFF
TGTGCCAGCAGCTTAGTATTGGGGGTGGGACAGGGGAACACTGAAGCTTTCTTT
>TRBJ2-7|-|TRBV25-1|-
CASSEKGVAPRQYF
TGTGCCAGCAGTGAAAAAGGGGTTGCCCCCCGGCAGTACTTC
>TRBJ2-7|once|TRBV5-1|TRBD1
CASRVGTGPSYEQYF
TGCGCCAGCAGGGTAGGGACAGGACCCTCCTACGAGCAGTACTTC
>TRBJ2-7|-|TRBV7-2|-
CASSLGAGSSYEQYF
TGTGCCAGCAGCTTAGGAGCAGGGTCGTCCTACGAGCAGTACTTC
>TRBJ1-1|-|TRBV11-3|TRBD1
CASSLATGGSGEAFF
TGTGCCAGCAGCTTAGCTACAGGGGGTTCAGGAGAAGCTTTCTTT
>TRBJ1-1|-|TRBV7-3|TRBD1
CASSPRQGPSTEAFF
TGTGCCAGCAGCCCCAGACAGGGTCCGAGCACTGAAGCTTTCTTT
>TRBJ2-3|-|TRBV10-3|-
CALRGPTITDTQYF
TGTGCCCTACGAGGGCCGACTATCACAGATACGCAGTATTTT
>TRBJ2-3|-|TRBV18|TRBD2
CASSRTSGVTDTQYF
TGTGCCAGCTCGCGGACTAGCGGTGTGACAGATACGCAGTATTTT
>TRBJ1-6|-|TRBV3-1/TRBV3-2|-
CASSRLQSNSPLHF
TGTGCCAGCAGCCGGTTACAGAGTAATTCACCCCTCCACTTT
>TRBJ2-7|-|TRBV28|TRBD1
CASSDPTTGRYEQYF
TGTGCCAGCAGTGACCCCACGACAGGGCGCTACGAGCAGTACTTC
>TRBJ1-2|-|TRBV2|TRBD1
CASSGQGQVGYGYTF
TGTGCCAGCAGCGGACAGGGGCAGGTGGGCTATGGCTACACCTTC
>TRBJ1-3|-|TRBV28|-
CASSLGGLSGNTIYF
TGTGCCAGCAGCCTAGGCGGGCTCTCTGGAAACACCATATATTTT
>TRBJ2-1|few|TRBV10-3|TRBD1
CAISEHPWDRGTGEQFF
TGTGCCATCAGTGAGCACCCCTGGGACAGGGGGACAGGGGAGCAGTTCTTC
>TRBJ2-3|-|TRBV9|TRBD1
CASSIRTGGASDTQYF
TGTGCCAGCAGCATTCGGACAGGGGGCGCATCAGATACGCAGTATTTT
>TRBJ1-3|-|TRBV7-9|-
CASSLGRDTYSGNTIYF
TGTGCCAGCAGCTTGGGGAGGGACACCTACTCTGGAAACACCATATATTTT
>TRBJ1-2|-|TRBV21-1|-
CASSKSVGGLGGYTF
TGTGCCAGCAGCAAATCTGTGGGGGGTTTAGGTGGCTACACCTTC
>TRBJ1-2|-|TRBV19|TRBD1
CASSILGTGGYGYTF
TGTGCCAGTAGTATCCTGGGGACAGGGGGCTATGGCTACACCTTC
>TRBJ2-1|-|TRBV3-1/TRBV3-2|TRBD2
CASSQESLGLAGYNEQFF
TGTGCCAGCAGCCAAGAGTCCTTAGGACTAGCGGGCTACAATGAGCAGTTCTTC
>TRBJ2-4|-|TRBV3-1/TRBV3-2|TRBD2
CASSPPSGRYVKNIQYF
TGTGCCAGCAGCCCCCCCTCCGGGAGGTATGTCAAAAACATTCAGTACTTC
>TRBJ1-3|-|TRBV30|-
CAWSPTAGYSGNTIYF
TGTGCCTGGAGCCCTACCGCGGGGTACTCTGGAAACACCATATATTTT
>TRBJ2-2|-|TRBV3-1/TRBV3-2|-
CASSQNGANTGELFF
TGTGCCAGCAGCCAAAACGGGGCGAACACCGGGGAGCTGTTTTTT
>TRBJ1-4|-|TRBV3-1/TRBV3-2|-
CASSQERIRGEKLFF
TGTGCCAGCAGCCAAGAGAGGATCCGGGGTGAAAAACTGTTTTTT
>TRBJ2-2|-|TRBV19|TRBD2
CASTKRGAINTGELFF
TGTGCCAGTACGAAGCGGGGGGCGATAAACACCGGGGAGCTGTTTTTT
>TRBJ1-6|-|TRBV10-3|TRBD1
CAISAVQGGNSPLHF
TGTGCCATCAGTGCGGTTCAAGGGGGCAATTCACCCCTCCACTTT
>TRBJ2-1|-|TRBV11-2|-
CASSPPRGATTNEQFF
TGTGCCAGCAGCCCACCTCGGGGGGCCACTACCAATGAGCAGTTCTTC
>TRBJ2-1|-|TRBV2|TRBD2
CASSDPSGGAWEQFF
TGTGCCAGCAGTGATCCTAGCGGGGGGGCCTGGGAGCAGTTCTTC
>TRBJ2-2|-|TRBV6-6|-
CASSTRRTGELFF
TGTGCCAGCAGTACTCGGAGAACCGGGGAGCTGTTTTTT
>TRBJ1-2|-|TRBV3-1/TRBV3-2|-
CASSQVRLDSPSNYGYTF
TGTGCCAGCAGCCAAGTACGATTGGACAGCCCTTCTAACTATGGCTACACCTTC
>TRBJ2-3|-|TRBV11-2|TRBD1
CASSPWTGADTQYF
TGTGCCAGCAGCCCTTGGACAGGGGCAGATACGCAGTATTTT
>TRBJ1-1|once|TRBV11-2|-
CASSPAGGLNTEAFF
TGTGCCAGCAGCCCCGCGGGCGGCCTGAACACTGAAGCTTTCTTT
>TRBJ2-2|-|TRBV9|-
CASSVRDTGELFF
TGTGCCAGCAGCGTGCGAGACACCGGGGAGCTGTTTTTT
>TRBJ2-1|-|TRBV4-3|TRBD1
CASSHDPVGGQGAYNEQFF
TGCGCCAGCAGCCATGATCCCGTGGGGGGACAGGGCGCCTACAATGAGCAGTTCTTC
>TRBJ2-1|-|TRBV7-8|TRBD1
CASSPRQGINEQFF
TGTGCCAGCAGCCCCAGACAGGGCATCAATGAGCAGTTCTTC
>TRBJ1-2|-|TRBV15|TRBD1
CATSRTQGYYGYTF
TGTGCCACCAGCAGAACACAGGGGTACTATGGCTACACCTTC
>TRBJ2-7|-|TRBV28|-
CASRRLWHEQYF
TGTGCCAGCAGACGTCTTTGGCACGAGCAGTACTTC
>TRBJ2-3|-|TRBV10-1|TRBD2
CASSASGATDTQYF
TGCGCCAGCAGTGCTAGCGGGGCCACAGATACGCAGTATTTT
>TRBJ2-2|-|TRBV4-1|TRBD2
CASSPPSGTITGELFF
TGCGCCAGCAGTCCCCCGAGCGGGACGATCACCGGGGAGCTGTTTTTT